These 30 T cell receptor beta chains originate from one sample sequenced in a study of shared clonotypes between healthy human individuals. Sequencing used immunoSEQ multiplex PCR; TCRdb keeps in-frame clones, though not all of them. Of 2 million to 2.5 million clones listed, about 92% were seen once; the top ten hold more than 1.5%. Naivety among CD8 cells was defined by CD45RO negativity and positive CCR7 selection, thereby excluding terminally differentiated effector memory CD45RA+ cells. The specimen was naive CD8+ T cells from PBMCs. These receptors came from a man between 18 and 35 years old in good health. Some clones in this sample may be carry-over from other donors' samples.

V and J are TRBV19 and TRBJ2-3; 11 bases line up with TRBD1. The V and J ends lost 4 bases and 3 bases, in that order; junction bases with no gene match: 3. The CDR3 is 15 amino acids. Germline CDR1 reads LNHDA; CDR2 reads SQIVND (reference sequence). DNA for the CDR3: TGTGCCAGTAGTAGGACAGGGGGCGGGACAGATACGCAGTATTTT. This translates into CASSRTGGGTDTQYF.

This clone was detected only once. The chain has TRBV7-8 and TRBJ1-2, with D unclear. The CDR3 is made up of 13 amino acids. Germline CDR1 is SGHVS and CDR2 is FQNEAQ. Trimming left V 2 bases short and J 4 bases short, with 8 bases between. The DNA of the CDR3 is TGTGCCAGCAGCTTATCGATCAGCTATGGCTACACCTTC. Amino acids: CASSLSISYGYTF.

The chain links TRBV11-2 to TRBJ1-4; no reliable D call. In germline, CDR1 is SGHAT, CDR2 FQNNGV. The CDR3 totals 14 residues. V was trimmed by 2 bases and J by 6 bases, leaving 10 bases between them. CDR3 sequence: CASSLFGPYEKLFF. CDR3 sequence (DNA): TGTGCCAGCAGCTTATTCGGCCCCTATGAAAAACTGTTTTTT.

The chain is built from TRBV27 and TRBJ2-1; TRBD1 matches at 10 bases. This CDR3 has 13 amino acids. Trimming at V came to 6 bases and at J to 6 bases, leaving 2 bases not matched to a gene. The germline CDR1 and CDR2 sequences are MNHEY and SMNVEV (reference sequence). The CDR3 DNA reads as TGTGCCAGCAGGGGACAGGGGCCCAATGAGCAGTTCTTC. Translated: CASRGQGPNEQFF.

This clone was found a few times. The chain employs TRBV4-1 and TRBJ1-1; D uncertain. CDR1 is MGHRA and CDR2 is YSYEKL in the germline V gene. Deletions cut 0 bases from V and 0 bases from J, with 5 bases between. This CDR3 is built from 14 residues. In DNA, the CDR3 is TGCGCCAGCAGCCAAGATCAGGTGAACACTGAAGCTTTCTTT. Translated, it gives CASSQDQVNTEAFF.

This sequence joins TRBV2 and TRBJ1-1; TRBD1 is a possible D gene (5 bases). The CDR3 runs to 13 residues. V lost 3 bases, J lost 6 bases, and 11 bases lay in between. CDR1 SNHLY and CDR2 FYNNEI come from the germline V gene. The CDR3 DNA sequence: TGTGCCAGCAGTGATTGGGGGACGGCTGAAGCTTTCTTT. Translation: CASSDWGTAEAFF.

On this clone itself: Possible read error: a much larger clone is one base away. Other DNA sequences in this specimen translate into the identical CDR3. The rearrangement links TRBV27 to TRBJ2-7; D unclear. Trimming pared 3 bases from V and 2 bases from J, leaving 8 bases between. There are 13 residues in the CDR3. The V gene's germline CDR1 is MNHEY and CDR2 SMNVEV (reference sequence). CDR3: CASSFAQTYEQYF. DNA for the CDR3: TGTGCCAGCAGTTTCGCACAGACCTACGAGCAGTACTTC.

A word on this clone: The sample has other DNA sequences that encode this CDR3 too. J is TRBJ2-6 and V is TRBV10-3; D is undetermined. The V gene's germline CDR1 is ENHRY and CDR2 SYGVKD. The CDR3 extends over 15 amino acids. The V end was cut by 0 bases, the J end by 1 base, with 4 bases between. The CDR3 sequence is CAISESGSGANVLTF. CDR3 DNA: TGTGCCATCAGTGAGTCTGGTTCTGGGGCCAACGTCCTGACTTTC.

The chain is built from TRBV5-1 and TRBJ2-3; D gene unclear. Per germline, CDR1 SGHRS and CDR2 YFSETQ. The V and J ends lost 0 bases and 6 bases respectively, with 14 bases between them. This CDR3 spans 15 amino acids. CDR3 DNA: TGCGCCAGCAGCTTGGATGGGTTGAGGTCCGATACGCAGTATTTT. Translating gives CASSLDGLRSDTQYF.

V usage is TRBV11-2 and J usage is TRBJ2-7, with TRBD2 matching 7 bases. CDR3 length: 13 residues. V shed 5 bases and J 5 bases; nucleotides not matched to a gene: 6. Germline CDR1 is SGHAT and CDR2 is FQNNGV. Here the CDR3 reads CASSAREYHEQYF. In nucleotides, the CDR3 is TGTGCCAGCAGCGCGCGGGAGTACCACGAGCAGTACTTC.

This sequence joins TRBV4-1 and TRBJ2-1; a possible D gene is TRBD2 (6 bases). The CDR3 length is 17 residues. Per germline, CDR1 MGHRA and CDR2 YSYEKL. Trimming stripped 2 bases from V and 9 bases from J, with 23 bases between. The chain's CDR3 is CASSQNNGGAKGFEQFF. The DNA of the CDR3 is TGCGCCAGCAGCCAAAACAACGGGGGAGCAAAGGGGTTTGAGCAGTTCTTC.

This clone was seen more than once but under ten times. Other DNA variants within this sample encode the same CDR3. The chain is built from TRBV6-5 and TRBJ1-1, with no clear D. CDR1 and CDR2 from the germline V gene are MNHEY and SVGAGI. V was shortened by 2 bases and J by 1 base, with 5 bases between the two germline ends. CDR3 length: 13 amino acids. The DNA of the CDR3 is TGTGCCAGCAGTTACGGTTCGAACACTGAAGCTTTCTTT. Its protein is CASSYGSNTEAFF.

Notes on this clone: The same CDR3 can be traced to other DNA sequences in this sample. The rearrangement joins TRBV29-1 to TRBJ2-2; 9 bases line up with TRBD2. Germline V gives CDR1 SQVTM, CDR2 ANQGSEA. The CDR3 consists of 13 residues. V gave up 7 bases and J gave up 7 bases; unmatched junction bases: 7. CDR3 coding DNA: TGCAGCGCCTCGGGACTAGCAATCGGGGAGCTGTTTTTT. Encoded protein: CSASGLAIGELFF.

The chain has TRBV11-3 and TRBJ2-3; 7 nucleotides line up with TRBD2. CDR1 SGHNT and CDR2 YENEEA come from the germline V gene. This CDR3 has 13 amino acids. V gave up 4 bases and J gave up 12 bases; unmatched junction bases: 10. The CDR3 DNA reads TGTGCCAGCAGCTCCCGGGACTACCAGTCCCAGTATTTT. It is translated as CASSSRDYQSQYF.

The J gene is TRBJ2-3, the V gene TRBV5-6; TRBD2 aligns across 11 bases. Germline lookup yields CDR1 SGHDT and CDR2 YYEEEE. The junction had 2 bases not matched to a gene; V was cut back by 0 bases and J by 5 bases. This CDR3 comprises 15 residues. The CDR3 DNA reads TGTGCCAGCAGCTTGGAACTAGCGGGAGTAGATACGCAGTATTTT. Protein sequence: CASSLELAGVDTQYF.

The chain recombines TRBV2 with TRBJ2-3; D unclear. Germline V gives CDR1 SNHLY, CDR2 FYNNEI. Deletions cut 5 bases from V and 3 bases from J, with 6 bases between. This CDR3 has 12 amino acids. CDR3 sequence: CASSWLTDTQYF. CDR3 nucleotides: TGTGCCAGCAGTTGGTTGACAGATACGCAGTATTTT.

The chain is built from TRBV5-1 and TRBJ1-1, with D tentatively TRBD1 (6 bases). Trimming left V 3 bases short and J 5 bases short, with 17 bases between. CDR3 length equals 15 residues. Per the germline V gene, CDR1 is SGHRS and CDR2 is YFSETQ. The CDR3 loop reads CASSSRGTPETEAFF. The CDR3 region has the DNA TGCGCCAGCAGCTCCAGGGGCACCCCGGAAACTGAAGCTTTCTTT.

V gene TRBV28 combines with J gene TRBJ2-7; 9 bases map to TRBD2. This CDR3 region has 14 residues. With 2 bases clipped from V and 2 bases from J, the junction kept 1 base outside the gene matches. Germline V lookup: CDR1 MDHEN, CDR2 SYDVKM. The CDR3 DNA reads as TGTGCCAGCAGTTTACTAGCGGGGACCTACGAGCAGTACTTC. Translation: CASSLLAGTYEQYF.

The table lists this clone with a count of one. This chain joins TRBV9 and TRBJ2-7; D tentatively reads TRBD1 or TRBD2 (5 bases each). Trimming removed 8 bases at V and 6 bases at J, with 15 bases between. The CDR3 runs 12 residues. Germline V gene sequence: CDR1 SGDLS, CDR2 YYNGEE. The CDR3 reads CARGAGTLEQYF. The CDR3 DNA reads as TGTGCCAGAGGGGCAGGGACCCTCGAGCAGTACTTC. The full variable domain, completed using reference TRBV9 and TRBJ2-7, is DSGVTQTPKHLITATGQRVTLRCSPRSGDLSVYWYQQSLDQGLQFLIQYYNGEERAKGNILERFSAQQFPDLHSELNLSSLELGDSALYFCARGAGTLEQYFGPGTRLTVT.

The rearrangement links TRBV7-8 to TRBJ1-3; D is uncertain. V was shortened by 1 base and J by 0 bases, with 13 bases between the two germline ends. Germline CDR1 reads SGHVS; CDR2 reads FQNEAQ. The CDR3 covers 17 residues. As DNA, the CDR3 is TGTGCCAGCAGCTTAGTTCGTACGGTCCTCTCTGGAAACACCATATATTTT. Amino acids: CASSLVRTVLSGNTIYF. The complete variable domain, with remaining parts taken from reference TRBV7-8 and TRBJ1-3, reads GAGVSQSPRYKVAKRGQDVALRCDPISGHVSLFWYQQALGQGPEFLTYFQNEAQLDKSGLPSDRFFAERPEGSVSTLKIQRTQQEDSAVYLCASSLVRTVLSGNTIYFGEGSWLTVV.

V is TRBV30 and J is TRBJ2-1; D is ambiguous. The V gene lost 2 bases and the J gene lost 7 bases, with 9 bases spanning the gap. The CDR3 has 12 amino acids. From germline, CDR1 is GTSNPN and CDR2 SVGIG (reference sequence). The CDR3 loop is CAWSLNSNEQFF. The CDR3 coding sequence is TGTGCCTGGAGTCTTAATTCAAATGAGCAGTTCTTC.

The chain carries TRBV20-1 and TRBJ1-1; D ambiguous. Trimming took off 3 bases at V and 11 bases at J, with 13 bases between the two ends. This CDR3 spans 11 amino acids. Germline-derived CDR1 and CDR2 are DFQATT and SNEGSKA (reference sequence). The CDR3 DNA reads TGCAGTGCTAGTGGGTCAAAGCCGGCTTTCTTT. Translated, it gives CSASGSKPAFF.

This CDR3 reads CASEYIQGAAEWNTEAFF. CDR3 nucleotides: TGTGCCAGCGAGTATATACAGGGGGCCGCGGAATGGAACACTGAAGCTTTCTTT. The rearrangement links TRBV2 to TRBJ1-1; 9 bases fit TRBD1. The CDR3 is 18 residues long. Germline trimming cut 8 bases from V and 1 base from J; bases unmatched to any gene: 17. Germline CDR1 and CDR2: SNHLY and FYNNEI.

J is TRBJ2-3 and V is TRBV27; 11 nucleotides align to TRBD1. V shed 3 bases and J 6 bases; nucleotides not matched to a gene: 5. In germline, CDR1 is MNHEY, CDR2 SMNVEV (reference sequence). This CDR3 contains 15 residues. The CDR3 sequence is CASSFVGQGADTQYF. CDR3 DNA: TGTGCCAGCAGTTTTGTTGGACAGGGGGCCGATACGCAGTATTTT.

The chain has TRBV9 and TRBJ2-7; D might be TRBD1 or TRBD2, each matching 5 bases. The CDR3 has 15 amino acids. Trimming removed 4 bases from V and 5 bases from J, with 19 bases in between. Looked up from germline, CDR1 is SGDLS and CDR2 is YYNGEE. CDR3 DNA: TGTGCCAGCAGCCCGTTTGGGGGAGTGCTCGACGAGCAGTACTTC. Protein sequence: CASSPFGGVLDEQYF.

The V and J genes are TRBV11-2 and TRBJ1-6, with D perhaps TRBD1 (5 bases). The length of the CDR3 is 15 residues. Per germline, CDR1 SGHAT and CDR2 FQNNGV. V dropped 1 base and J dropped 7 bases, with 11 bases sitting between them. CDR3 loop: CASSLVSRENSPLHF. The CDR3 nucleotides read TGTGCCAGCAGCTTAGTAAGCAGGGAGAATTCACCCCTCCACTTT. The variable domain in full, with the rest retrieved from reference TRBV11-2 and TRBJ1-6, is EAGVAQSPRYKIIEKRQSVAFWCNPISGHATLYWYQQILGQGPKLLIQFQNNGVVDDSQLPKDRFSAERLKGVDSTLKIQPAKLEDSAVYLCASSLVSRENSPLHFGNGTRLTVT.

J is TRBJ1-2 and V is TRBV6-5; D unresolved. There are 15 residues in the CDR3. V lost 5 bases and J lost 0, with 13 bases in between. Germline lookup yields CDR1 MNHEY and CDR2 SVGAGI. The CDR3 sequence is CASSIDRSPNYGYTF. CDR3 DNA: TGTGCCAGCAGTATAGACCGATCCCCTAACTATGGCTACACCTTC.

This clone was seen a single time. This sample also contains other DNA sequences that code for the same CDR3. The V and J genes are TRBV9 and TRBJ1-1, with 8 positions matching TRBD1. Germline CDR1 is SGDLS and CDR2 is YYNGEE. CDR3 length equals 14 residues. After removal of 4 bases from V and 2 bases from J, the junction contained 4 bases not matched to a gene. In nucleotides, the CDR3 is TGTGCCAGCAGCACAGGGGGGGGAAACACTGAAGCTTTCTTT. It codes for CASSTGGGNTEAFF.

As for this clone: Other DNA sequences within the sample encode an identical CDR3. This sequence joins TRBV5-6 and TRBJ2-7; 7 nucleotides match TRBD1. V was clipped by 3 bases and J by 0 bases; unmatched bases: 3. This CDR3 contains 14 residues. CDR1 and CDR2 (germline): SGHDT, YYEEEE. In DNA, the CDR3 is TGTGCCAGCAGCTCGGGACAGAGCTCCTACGAGCAGTACTTC. Amino acid sequence: CASSSGQSSYEQYF.

This chain joins TRBV11-2 and TRBJ2-1; perhaps TRBD2 as D (7 bases). The V gene lost 5 bases and the J gene lost 0 bases, with 14 bases spanning the gap. The CDR3 has 16 residues. CDR1 and CDR2 from the germline V gene are SGHAT and FQNNGV. Here the CDR3 reads CASSLPRGGSYNEQFF. The CDR3, as DNA: TGTGCCAGCAGCCTCCCAAGGGGGGGCTCCTACAATGAGCAGTTCTTC.